Below are 20 T cell receptor beta chains sequenced from a single sample in a study of blood T cell repertoires in COVID-19. Data came from immunoSEQ multiplex PCR; TCRdb stores just in-frame clones and leaves some out. The data contain fewer than 30,000 clones, around nine tenths of them singletons. Sequencing was carried out using peripheral blood. The source is a middle-aged man with active COVID-19.

The CDR3 DNA is TGTGCCAGCAGCCAAGACAGGGGGCAGGAAAAACTGTTTTTT. Amino acids: CASSQDRGQEKLFF. This sequence joins TRBV4-2 and TRBJ1-4; 8 positions match TRBD1. Germline V gene sequence: CDR1 LGHNA, CDR2 YNFKEQ. The CDR3 runs 14 residues. Unmatched junction bases numbered 2, after V lost 0 bases and J lost 8 bases.

The chain uses TRBV21-1 and TRBJ2-5; the table's D gene call, TRBD1, was not cross checked with the DNA. TRBV21-1 is recorded as a pseudogene. The CDR3 is 14 amino acids. CDR3 protein: CASRIQGAPETQYF. The CDR3 DNA sequence: TGTGCCAGCAGGATACAGGGGGCCCCGGAGACCCAGTACTTC.

There are a few counts of this clone. The chain combines TRBV28 with TRBJ1-5, with 8 nucleotides matching TRBD1. Germline CDR1 and CDR2: MDHEN and SYDVKM. Trimming took 4 bases from V and 3 from J; bases not matched to a gene: 8. This CDR3 has 16 residues. The CDR3 DNA is TGTGCCAGCAGTTCGGGAAGACAGGGGAACAATCAGCCCCAGCATTTT. Its protein product is CASSSGRQGNNQPQHF.

V and J are TRBV4-2 and TRBJ2-1; 10 positions agree with TRBD2. This CDR3 is built from 15 residues. Trimming took 1 base from V and 6 from J; bases not matched to a gene: 3. Germline loops: CDR1 LGHNA, CDR2 YNFKEQ. DNA for the CDR3: TGTGCCAGCAGCCAAGGTGTAGCGGGAGGCAATGAGCAGTTCTTC. Translating it yields CASSQGVAGGNEQFF.

This sequence joins TRBV5-1 and TRBJ2-3, with 12 bases that match TRBD2. The CDR3 sequence is 16 residues long. V shed 0 bases, J shed 5 bases, and the junction held 4 bases outside the gene matches. Germline CDR1 reads SGHRS; CDR2 reads YFSETQ. The CDR3 loop reads CASSLVLAGGQDTQYF. CDR3 nucleotide sequence: TGCGCCAGCAGCTTGGTTCTAGCGGGGGGGCAAGATACGCAGTATTTT.

The genes are TRBV25-1 and TRBJ1-2, with 7 bases aligning to TRBD1. Germline V lookup: CDR1 MGHDK, CDR2 SYGVNS. V gave up 6 bases and J gave up 7 bases; unmatched junction bases: 8. This CDR3 is built from 13 residues. This CDR3 is CASSLLTGSGYTF. The CDR3, as DNA: TGTGCCAGCAGCCTGTTGACAGGGTCTGGCTACACCTTC.

This rearrangement joins TRBV6-5 to TRBJ2-7, with 9 bases identical to TRBD2. V was pared by 6 bases and J by 6 bases, with 9 bases of the junction left unmatched. Per the germline V gene, CDR1 is MNHEY and CDR2 is SVGAGI. This CDR3 contains 14 residues. The CDR3 bases are TGTGCCAGCAGGCGAGAGGGCGGGGGGGTCGAGCAGTACTTC. Encoded protein: CASRREGGGVEQYF.

This chain joins TRBV9 and TRBJ2-1, with TRBD2 matching 12 bases. V dropped 0 bases and J dropped 10; count of bases not matched to a gene: 5. This CDR3 region has 15 residues. CDR1 and CDR2 from the germline V gene are SGDLS and YYNGEE. The chain's CDR3 is CASSVDPSGRGEQFF. The CDR3 bases are TGTGCCAGCAGCGTAGATCCTAGCGGGAGGGGAGAGCAGTTCTTC.

This sequence joins TRBV7-8 and TRBJ2-2, with TRBD2 identical over 8 bases. The CDR3 totals 17 residues. Germline V gene sequence: CDR1 SGHVS, CDR2 FQNEAQ. The J segment lost 4 bases and the V segment lost 5 bases, leaving 12 bases of the junction unmatched. The CDR3 here is CASSAGGTGGFTGELFF. DNA of the CDR3: TGTGCCAGCAGCGCCGGAGGGACGGGAGGGTTCACCGGGGAGCTGTTTTTT.

The chain joins TRBV5-1 to TRBJ2-5; D remains ambiguous. CDR1 is SGHRS and CDR2 is YFSETQ in the germline V gene. V dropped 3 bases and J dropped 5 bases, with 14 bases sitting between them. The CDR3 totals 14 residues. The CDR3 region is CASSSMTARETQYF. For the CDR3, the DNA is TGCGCCAGCAGCTCGATGACTGCTCGGGAGACCCAGTACTTC.

The chain has TRBV9 and TRBJ2-1, with D possibly TRBD2 on 6 matching bases. The V gene lost 1 base and the J gene lost 6 bases, with 14 bases spanning the gap. The CDR3 contains 15 residues. Germline V gene sequence: CDR1 SGDLS, CDR2 YYNGEE. The DNA of the CDR3 is TGTGCCAGCAGCGTATTCCCGGGGGTGGCCAATGAGCAGTTCTTC. This codes for CASSVFPGVANEQFF.

This chain's CDR3 is CASTKGGRLSTDTQYF. In DNA form, the CDR3 reads TGTGCCAGCACAAAAGGAGGTCGCCTCAGCACAGATACGCAGTATTTT. The chain joins TRBV19 to TRBJ2-3; D is possibly TRBD2 (5 bases). Germline-derived CDR1 and CDR2 are LNHDA and SQIVND (reference sequence). The CDR3 length is 16 residues. V was trimmed by 9 bases and J by 0 bases, leaving 19 bases between them. The whole variable domain, remainder taken from reference TRBV19 and TRBJ2-3, is DGGITQSPKYLFRKEGQNVTLSCEQNLNHDAMYWYRQDPGQGLRLIYYSQIVNDFQKGDIAEGYSVSREKKESFPLTVTSAQKNPTAFYLCASTKGGRLSTDTQYFGPGTRLTVL.

The V and J genes are TRBV10-3 and TRBJ2-1; 11 bases are a match to TRBD1. Germline-derived CDR1 and CDR2 are ENHRY and SYGVKD. V shed 4 bases, J shed 4 bases, and the junction held 3 bases outside the gene matches. There are 15 residues in the CDR3. CDR3 loop: CAISAGTGGYNEQFF. DNA of the CDR3: TGTGCCATCAGTGCCGGGACAGGGGGATACAATGAGCAGTTCTTC.

This rearrangement joins TRBV29-1 to TRBJ1-1, with 7 bases aligning to TRBD1. There are 13 residues in the CDR3. Losses at the gene ends were 7 bases for V and 2 bases for J; bases not matched to a gene: 7. Per germline, CDR1 SQVTM and CDR2 ANQGSEA. The CDR3 region has the DNA TGCAGCGCCCGGGACAGTCTAAACACTGAAGCTTTCTTT. Protein sequence: CSARDSLNTEAFF.

This clone has only one observation. This sequence joins TRBV4-2 and TRBJ2-7, with TRBD2 identical over 9 bases. The V gene's germline CDR1 is LGHNA and CDR2 YNFKEQ. Trimming took 0 bases from V and 4 from J; bases not matched to a gene: 7. This CDR3 is 16 amino acids long. CDR3 residues: CASSQDQGLAGYEQYF. In DNA, the CDR3 is TGTGCCAGCAGCCAAGATCAGGGGCTAGCGGGGTACGAGCAGTACTTC.

This clone has a single count. The chain joins TRBV2 to TRBJ1-6, with TRBD1 matching over 8 bases. There are 14 residues in the CDR3. V lost 7 bases, J lost 9 bases, and 8 bases stayed unmatched. Germline V gene lookup returns CDR1 SNHLY and CDR2 FYNNEI. The CDR3 DNA reads as TGTGCCAGCACCCGGGACAGGAAAAGTTCACCCCTCCACTTT. Protein product: CASTRDRKSSPLHF.

This chain uses TRBV18 with TRBJ2-2; a weak D match, TRBD2 (5 bases). This CDR3 comprises 14 residues. V was pared by 3 bases and J by 5 bases, with 10 bases between. Germline V gene data show CDR1 as KGHSH and CDR2 as LQKENI. The CDR3 nucleotides read TGTGCCAGCTCACCCCCTGAGCGGACCGGGGAGCTGTTTTTT. Its translation: CASSPPERTGELFF.

The rearrangement links TRBV28 to TRBJ1-2; D is perhaps TRBD1 (5 bases). The CDR3 consists of 15 residues. V was shortened by 6 bases and J by 6 bases, with 20 bases between the two germline ends. The germline gives CDR1 MDHEN, CDR2 SYDVKM. The CDR3: CASSRLGGSIDGYTF. DNA of the CDR3: TGTGCCAGCAGCCGGCTGGGGGGGAGTATCGATGGCTACACCTTC.

The chain carries TRBV6-5 and TRBJ2-5; D perhaps matches TRBD2 (6 bases). Trimming removed 3 bases from V and 5 bases from J, with 16 bases in between. The germline CDR1 and CDR2 sequences are MNHEY and SVGAGI. This CDR3 contains 15 residues. The CDR3 DNA follows: TGTGCCAGCAGTTATGATAGCGGAAACTCCGAGACCCAGTACTTC. It encodes CASSYDSGNSETQYF.

This sequence joins TRBV15 and TRBJ2-5; a weak D match, TRBD2 (5 bases). The V end lost 0 bases, the J end lost 7 bases, and 15 bases lay between the germline ends. This CDR3 contains 15 residues. Germline assignment: CDR1 LNHNV and CDR2 YYDKDF (reference sequence). The CDR3 nucleotides are TGTGCCACCAGCAGAGATCGGACCCTCGGAGGGACCCAGTACTTC. Amino acid sequence: CATSRDRTLGGTQYF.